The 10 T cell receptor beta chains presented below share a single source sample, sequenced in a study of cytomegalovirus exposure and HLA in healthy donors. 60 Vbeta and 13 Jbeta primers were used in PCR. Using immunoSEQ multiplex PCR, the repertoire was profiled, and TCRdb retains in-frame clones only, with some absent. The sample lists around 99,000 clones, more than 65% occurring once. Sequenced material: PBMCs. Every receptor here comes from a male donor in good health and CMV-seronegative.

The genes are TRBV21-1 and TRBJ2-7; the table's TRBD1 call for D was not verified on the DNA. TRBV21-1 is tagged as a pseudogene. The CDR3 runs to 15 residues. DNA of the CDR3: TGTGCCAGCAGCAGGATCAGGGAATCCAGCTACGAGCAGTACTTC. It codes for CASSRIRESSYEQYF.

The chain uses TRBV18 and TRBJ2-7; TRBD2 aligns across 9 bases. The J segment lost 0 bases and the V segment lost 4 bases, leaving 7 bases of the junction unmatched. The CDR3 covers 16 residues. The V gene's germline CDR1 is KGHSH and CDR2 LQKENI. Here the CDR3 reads CASSLNMGLASYEQYF. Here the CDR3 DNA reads TGTGCCAGCTCACTAAACATGGGACTAGCCTCCTACGAGCAGTACTTC.

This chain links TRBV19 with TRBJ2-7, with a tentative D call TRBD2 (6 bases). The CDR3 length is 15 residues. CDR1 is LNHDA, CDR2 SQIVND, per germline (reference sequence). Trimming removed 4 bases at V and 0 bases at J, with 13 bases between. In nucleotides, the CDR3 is TGTGCCAGTAGTACCCGGGACGGGAGCTCCTACGAGCAGTACTTC. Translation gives CASSTRDGSSYEQYF.

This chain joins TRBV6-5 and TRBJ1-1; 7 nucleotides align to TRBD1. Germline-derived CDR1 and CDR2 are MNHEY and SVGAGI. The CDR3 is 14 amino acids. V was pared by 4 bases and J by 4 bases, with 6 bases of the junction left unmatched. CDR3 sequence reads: CASSWDSVSTEAFF. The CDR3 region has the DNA TGTGCCAGCAGTTGGGACAGTGTTTCCACTGAAGCTTTCTTT.

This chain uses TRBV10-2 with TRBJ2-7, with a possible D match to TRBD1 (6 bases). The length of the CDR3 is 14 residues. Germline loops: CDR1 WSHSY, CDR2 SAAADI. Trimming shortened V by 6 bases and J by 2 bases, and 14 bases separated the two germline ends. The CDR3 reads CASRQTGPPYEQYF. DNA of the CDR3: TGCGCCAGCAGGCAGACAGGACCCCCCTACGAGCAGTACTTC.

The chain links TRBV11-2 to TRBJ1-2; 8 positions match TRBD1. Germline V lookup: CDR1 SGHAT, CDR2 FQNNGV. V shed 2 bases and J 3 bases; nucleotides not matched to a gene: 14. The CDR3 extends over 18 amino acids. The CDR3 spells CASSLRVGSGGVDYGYTF. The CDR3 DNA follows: TGTGCCAGCAGCTTAAGAGTGGGGTCAGGGGGCGTAGACTATGGCTACACCTTC.

This chain's CDR3 is CASSQDTSSGANVLTF. The CDR3 DNA reads as TGTGCCAGCAGCCAAGATACTAGCTCTGGGGCCAACGTCCTGACTTTC. The J gene is TRBJ2-6, the V gene TRBV4-2; D possibly corresponds to TRBD2 (5 bases). This CDR3 is 16 amino acids long. Germline values: CDR1 LGHNA, CDR2 YNFKEQ. The ends were cut back, 0 bases at V and 0 bases at J, with 6 bases in the middle.

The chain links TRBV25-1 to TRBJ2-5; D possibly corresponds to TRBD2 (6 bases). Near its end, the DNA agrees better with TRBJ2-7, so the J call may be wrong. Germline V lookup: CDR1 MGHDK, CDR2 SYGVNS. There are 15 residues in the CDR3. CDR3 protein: CASTPFGGRASEQYF. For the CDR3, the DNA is TGTGCCAGCACCCCCTTCGGGGGACGAGCTAGCGAGCAGTACTTC.

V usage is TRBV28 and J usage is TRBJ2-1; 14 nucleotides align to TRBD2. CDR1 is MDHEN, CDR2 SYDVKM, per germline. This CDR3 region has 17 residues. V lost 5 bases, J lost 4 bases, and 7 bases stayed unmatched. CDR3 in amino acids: CASSQETSGRVYNEQFF. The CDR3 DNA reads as TGTGCCAGCAGTCAAGAGACTAGCGGGAGGGTATACAATGAGCAGTTCTTC.

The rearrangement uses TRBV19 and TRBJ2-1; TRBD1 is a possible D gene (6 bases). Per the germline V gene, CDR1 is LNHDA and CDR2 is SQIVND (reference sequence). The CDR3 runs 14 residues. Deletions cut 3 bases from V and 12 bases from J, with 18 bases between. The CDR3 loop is CASSIAAHRDGQFF. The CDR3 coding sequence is TGTGCCAGTAGTATCGCCGCACACAGGGACGGGCAGTTCTTC.